Each of the 22 T cell receptor beta chains below was sequenced from the same sample in a study of human T cells and chemical hapten exposure (dated by TCRdb to the early 2020s). Library creation used RACE. Sequencing used a NextSeq 500. The public reads were quality trimmed at Q25 with fastp and then assembled into clones with MiXCR by TCRdb, keeping productive beta chains. Each entry merges the rows of one CDR3 protein and shows their most common DNA and genes. The sample has 330,000 or so distinct CDR3 sequences on record, 6% to 7% of them singletons. Together, the top ten hold around 6.1% of the sample. The time point label corresponds to: patch test 2, 6 weeks after DPC sensitization. The sample's treatment or condition label, in plain terms: therapeutic diphenylcyclopropenone sensitization with weekly scalp DPC. Material: whole blood, obtained in connection with sensitization to the hapten diphenylcyclopropenone (DPC). The receptor source for this set is a woman aged 18-30 years with alopecia areata. Some clones in this sample may be carry-over from other donors' samples.

The rearrangement uses TRBV2 and TRBJ2-7, with a tentative D call TRBD2 (5 bases). The V and J ends lost 6 bases and 1 base respectively, with 10 bases between them. The length of the CDR3 is 13 residues. The germline V gene has CDR1 SNHLY and CDR2 FYNNEI. CDR3 protein: CASRGDGSYEQYF. Written as DNA, the CDR3 is TGTGCCAGCAGGGGAGATGGGTCCTACGAGCAGTACTTC.

J is TRBJ2-1 and V is TRBV5-1; maybe TRBD1 (5 bases). Trimming left V 0 bases short and J 0 bases short, with 10 bases between. Germline loops: CDR1 SGHRS, CDR2 YFSETQ. The CDR3 is made up of 16 amino acids. CDR3 nucleotide sequence: TGCGCCAGCAGCTTGGCAGGGTTTAGCTCCTACAATGAGCAGTTCTTC. It specifies CASSLAGFSSYNEQFF. Together with reference TRBV5-1 and TRBJ2-1, the CDR3 gives the full variable domain: KAGVTQTPRYLIKTRGQQVTLSCSPISGHRSVSWYQQTPGQGLQFLFEYFSETQRNKGNFPGRFSGRQFSNSRSEMNVSTLELGDSALYLCASSLAGFSSYNEQFFGPGTRLTVL.

This clonotype showed up many times. This rearrangement joins TRBV7-2 to TRBJ2-3, with D possibly being TRBD2 (6 bases). Trimming removed 5 bases at V and 0 bases at J, with 9 bases between. Germline V gene sequence: CDR1 SGHTA, CDR2 FQGNSA. The CDR3 is 14 amino acids. The CDR3 sequence is CASSPLASTDTQYF. CDR3 DNA sequence: TGTGCCAGCAGCCCACTAGCTAGCACAGATACGCAGTATTTT.

The chain employs TRBV7-2 and TRBJ1-1; D is uncertain. Trimming removed 1 base at V and 1 base at J, with 7 bases between. This CDR3 is 14 amino acids long. The V gene's germline CDR1 is SGHTA and CDR2 FQGNSA. CDR3 DNA sequence: TGTGCCAGCAGCTTAGTTGCAAGGAACACTGAAGCTTTCTTT. Translated, it gives CASSLVARNTEAFF.

At least ten counts were recorded for this clonotype. The chain uses TRBV12-3 or TRBV12-4 and TRBJ2-3; D possibly matches TRBD1 or TRBD2 (5 bases each). There are 14 residues in the CDR3. Trimming shortened V by 1 base and J by 6 bases, and 11 bases separated the two germline ends. The CDR3 here is CASSLGGLADTQYF. DNA for the CDR3: TGTGCCAGCAGTTTAGGGGGGTTAGCCGATACGCAGTATTTT.

There are a few counts of this clonotype. In DNA form, the CDR3 reads TGTGCCAGCAGTAACCTCAGGGGGCTGGCCTATGGCTACACCTTC. Translation gives CASSNLRGLAYGYTF. The chain is built from TRBV28 and TRBJ1-2; 8 nucleotides align to TRBD1. This CDR3 contains 15 residues. The V segment lost 5 bases and the J segment 4 bases; nucleotides outside the gene matches: 9. Germline V gene sequence: CDR1 MDHEN, CDR2 SYDVKM.

This clonotype was counted at least ten times. The chain recombines TRBV28 with TRBJ1-5; D uncertain. The CDR3 sequence is 17 residues long. With 7 bases removed from V and 2 bases from J, the gap between germline ends came to 21 bases. Germline V gene data show CDR1 as MDHEN and CDR2 as SYDVKM. The DNA for the CDR3 is TGTGCCAGCACCGATCGTCTTGGTCGTCCCGGCAATCAGCCCCAGCATTTT. This gives the protein CASTDRLGRPGNQPQHF.

A few counts support this clonotype. The chain has TRBV3-1 and TRBJ2-1; TRBD2 aligns across 8 bases. V was clipped by 0 bases and J by 4 bases; unmatched bases: 2. This CDR3 is 15 amino acids long. CDR1 LGHDT and CDR2 YNNKEL come from the germline V gene (reference sequence). Here the CDR3 DNA reads TGTGCCAGCAGCCAAGACGCGGGGGGATACAATGAGCAGTTCTTC. Its protein product is CASSQDAGGYNEQFF.

The table lists this clonotype with many counts. A junction end diverges from the germline sequence, so it may reflect a read error. The rearrangement links TRBV7-3 to TRBJ1-2, with a tentative D call TRBD1 (5 bases). Germline loops: CDR1 SGHTA, CDR2 FQGTGA. This CDR3 spans 14 amino acids. The CDR3 loop reads CASSPSLLIPGPYF. The CDR3 DNA reads TGTGCCAGCAGCCCAAGTCTCCTAATCCCGGGGCCCTACTTC.

The chain employs TRBV12-3 or TRBV12-4 and TRBJ2-7, with D hard to call. The CDR3 has 14 residues. Deletions cut 2 bases from V and 2 bases from J, with 10 bases between. The CDR3 reads CASSLIPTTYEQYF. In nucleotides, the CDR3 is TGTGCCAGCAGTTTAATCCCGACCACCTACGAGCAGTACTTC.

This clonotype was recorded at least ten times. This chain uses TRBV6-5 with TRBJ1-6; D possibly corresponds to TRBD1 (5 bases). Trimming took off 5 bases at V and 8 bases at J, with 22 bases between the two ends. Germline lookup yields CDR1 MNHEY and CDR2 SVGAGI. The CDR3 runs to 17 residues. The CDR3 sequence: CASSDTPGMGLDSPLHF. The CDR3 bases are TGTGCCAGCAGTGACACCCCAGGGATGGGATTGGATTCACCCCTCCACTTT.

The table lists this clonotype with many counts. V gene TRBV28 combines with J gene TRBJ2-7; D call uncertain. V was cut by 3 bases and J by 0 bases, with 9 bases left in between. The CDR3 extends over 14 amino acids. The germline CDR1 and CDR2 sequences are MDHEN and SYDVKM. Here the CDR3 reads CASSFQTHSYEQYF. As DNA, the CDR3 is TGTGCCAGCAGTTTCCAGACTCACTCCTACGAGCAGTACTTC. Based on the CDR3 plus reference TRBV28 and TRBJ2-7, the full variable domain is DVKVTQSSRYLVKRTGEKVFLECVQDMDHENMFWYRQDPGLGLRLIYFSYDVKMKEKGDIPEGYSVSREKKERFSLILESASTNQTSMYLCASSFQTHSYEQYFGPGTRLTVT.

This clonotype was counted at least ten times. The gene calls are TRBV11-2 and TRBJ1-6; a possible D gene is TRBD1 (5 bases). The CDR3 covers 15 residues. V shed 1 base and J shed 7 bases, with 11 bases lying between them. The V gene's germline CDR1 is SGHAT and CDR2 FQNNGV. The DNA of the CDR3 is TGTGCCAGCAGCTTAGTCTCGGCAGGGAATTCACCCCTCCACTTT. Its protein is CASSLVSAGNSPLHF.

CDR3 loop: CASSLGQGAYSYGYTF. CDR3 nucleotide sequence: TGTGCCAGCAGCTTAGGACAGGGGGCGTATAGCTATGGCTACACCTTC. The chain links TRBV7-6 to TRBJ1-2, with TRBD1 identical over 10 bases. V lost 1 base, J lost 4 bases, and 6 bases stayed unmatched. Germline CDR1 SGHVS, CDR2 FNYEAQ. CDR3 length: 16 residues.

V gene TRBV4-1 combines with J gene TRBJ1-6; D might be TRBD1 (6 bases). Germline CDR1 is MGHRA and CDR2 is YSYEKL. The CDR3 sequence is 21 residues long. Trimming took 7 bases from V and 0 from J, leaving 28 bases between them. The CDR3: CASNRETGTLLPSSYNSPLHF. CDR3 coding DNA: TGCGCCAGCAACAGAGAGACCGGGACATTGTTACCGAGCTCCTATAATTCACCCCTCCACTTT.

This clonotype was detected ten times or more. The V and J genes are TRBV28 and TRBJ1-2, with D possibly being TRBD1 (5 bases). Germline CDR1 MDHEN, CDR2 SYDVKM. CDR3 length equals 13 residues. V was trimmed by 5 bases and J by 4 bases, leaving 11 bases between them. In nucleotides, the CDR3 is TGTGCCAGCAGTAAGGGACCGATCTATGGCTACACCTTC. Amino acid sequence: CASSKGPIYGYTF.

This clonotype was observed at least ten times. The chain has TRBV12-3 or TRBV12-4 and TRBJ2-1, with TRBD1 matching 11 bases. This CDR3 comprises 13 residues. V lost 6 bases and J lost 6; bases outside the gene matches: 1. The CDR3 protein is CASRGTGGNEQFF. The DNA of the CDR3 is TGTGCCAGCAGGGGGACAGGGGGCAATGAGCAGTTCTTC.

This clonotype was counted ten times or more. V is TRBV5-1 and J is TRBJ2-1; TRBD1 matches 9 bases. The germline V gene has CDR1 SGHRS and CDR2 YFSETQ. The CDR3 sequence is 15 residues long. V shed 3 bases and J 7 bases; nucleotides not matched to a gene: 8. As DNA, the CDR3 is TGCGCCAGCAGCTGGACAGGGGTCCCTGGGAATGAGCAGTTCTTC. Translating gives CASSWTGVPGNEQFF.

This clonotype came up a few times. The V call is TRBV6-5, the J call TRBJ2-3, with a tentative D call TRBD2 (5 bases). Germline values: CDR1 MNHEY, CDR2 SVGAGI. Trimming stripped 1 base from V and 4 bases from J, with 15 bases between. The CDR3 spans 16 residues. This chain's CDR3 is CASSYLNSGIPDTQYF. Here the CDR3 DNA reads TGTGCCAGCAGTTACTTAAATTCCGGGATACCAGATACGCAGTATTTT.

The rearrangement links TRBV6-2 or TRBV6-3 to TRBJ2-7, with D possibly being TRBD2 (5 bases). The CDR3 sequence is 14 residues long. The germline CDR1 and CDR2 sequences are MNHEY and SVGEGT. Trimming removed 5 bases at V and 3 bases at J, with 14 bases between. This CDR3 is CASSPTDGNYEQYF. The CDR3 DNA follows: TGTGCCAGCAGTCCAACGGACGGGAACTACGAGCAGTACTTC.

J is TRBJ2-3 and V is TRBV6-2 or TRBV6-3; D may be TRBD1 (6 bases). The germline V gene has CDR1 MNHEY and CDR2 SVGEGT. CDR3 size: 14 residues. V lost 5 bases, J lost 4 bases, and 13 bases lay in between. CDR3 coding DNA: TGTGCCAGCAGTCGACAGGATCCGGCAGATACGCAGTATTTT. Translating it yields CASSRQDPADTQYF.

The CDR3 loop is CASSSSVLGGAITGELFF. The CDR3 coding sequence is TGTGCCAGCAGCTCTTCAGTTCTAGGGGGGGCAATCACCGGGGAGCTGTTTTTT. J is TRBJ2-2 and V is TRBV7-9, with D possibly TRBD2 on 7 matching bases. The germline V gene encodes CDR1 SEHNR and CDR2 FQNEAQ (reference sequence). The CDR3 runs to 18 residues. V was trimmed by 4 bases and J by 4 bases, leaving 22 bases between them.